Listed below are T cell receptor beta chains from one sample, sequenced in a study of OX40 agonist ivuxolimab in advanced cancers. Produced via immunoSEQ multiplex PCR; TCRdb's table is partial and in-frame only. The sample lists some 100,000 clones, roughly 89% occurring once. This sample comprised CD4+ or CD8+ T cells sorted from blood, obtained in a trial of the OX40 agonist ivuxolimab. These receptors were taken from an adult with an advanced solid tumor such as melanoma, head and neck, liver or kidney cancer. The CDR3 runs from the conserved cysteine through the conserved F or W. The D gene is left open where the match is weak. Clone size, where shown, is once, few, many, or a class for clones that have expanded.

D	size	V	J	CDR3	DNA
TRBD1	.	TRBV7-2	TRBJ1-2	CASSLGTGLGYTF	TGTGCCAGCAGCTTAGGGACAGGGTTAGGCTACACCTTC
TRBD2	.	TRBV7-2	TRBJ2-1	CASSLSGVIYNEQFF	TGTGCCAGCAGCCTTAGCGGGGTTATCTACAATGAGCAGTTCTTC
.	.	TRBV28	TRBJ1-3	CASTTAAQESGNTIYF	TGTGCCAGCACTACGGCGGCACAGGAGTCTGGAAACACCATATATTTT
.	.	TRBV27	TRBJ2-7	CASSLQGTYEQYF	TGTGCCAGCAGCCTACAGGGAACCTACGAGCAGTACTTC
.	.	TRBV7-8	TRBJ1-4	CASSPRPPTRFLAATNEKLFF	TGTGCCAGCAGCCCCAGGCCTCCCACAAGATTTCTCGCCGCAACTAATGAAAAACTGTTTTTT
.	.	TRBV6-1	TRBJ2-3	CASSVNKGSWADTQYF	TGTGCCAGCAGTGTAAATAAAGGGTCATGGGCAGATACGCAGTATTTT
.	.	TRBV6-5	TRBJ2-3	CASIGFSQVAQYF	TGTGCCAGCATTGGATTTTCCCAGGTCGCGCAGTATTTT
TRBD2	.	TRBV5-4	TRBJ2-1	CASSPGTSGAIKQFF	TGTGCCAGCAGCCCGGGGACTAGCGGGGCGATTAAGCAGTTCTTC
TRBD1	.	TRBV4-3	TRBJ1-2	CASSHPDRAHHGYTF	TGCGCCAGCAGCCACCCGGACAGGGCGCACCATGGCTACACCTTC
.	.	TRBV7-9	TRBJ1-6	CASSLDGYNSPLHF	TGTGCCAGCAGCTTGGACGGATATAATTCACCCCTCCACTTT
TRBD1	.	TRBV6-5	TRBJ1-6	CASSRTGDSPLHF	TGTGCCAGCAGTAGAACAGGGGATTCACCCCTCCACTTT
TRBD1	few	TRBV5-1	TRBJ1-1	CASSRTGDYLEAFF	TGCGCCAGCAGCAGAACAGGGGACTATCTTGAAGCTTTCTTT
.	.	TRBV7-9	TRBJ2-7	CASSSSAGQYF	TGTGCCAGCAGCTCCTCTGCGGGACAGTACTTC
.	once	TRBV28	TRBJ2-1	CASSFGGGKVSYNEQFF	TGTGCCAGCAGTTTCGGTGGCGGGAAGGTATCATACAATGAGCAGTTCTTC
.	once	TRBV28	TRBJ1-1	CASSYHGGAFF	TGTGCCAGCAGCTATCACGGAGGAGCTTTCTTT
TRBD1	.	TRBV28	TRBJ1-1	CASTYDRVPEAFF	TGTGCCAGCACCTACGACAGGGTCCCTGAAGCTTTCTTT
.	.	TRBV28	TRBJ2-5	CASRSLGKVGETQYF	TGTGCCAGCAGAAGTCTAGGGAAAGTTGGGGAGACCCAGTACTTC
.	few	TRBV28	TRBJ2-5	CASPPGEQETQYF	TGTGCCAGCCCCCCCGGAGAGCAAGAGACCCAGTACTTC
.	once	TRBV18	TRBJ1-5	CASSGQDSNQPQHF	TGTGCCAGCTCAGGGCAGGATAGCAATCAGCCCCAGCATTTT
.	.	TRBV29-1	TRBJ2-5	CSVRGGQETQYF	TGCAGCGTTAGGGGGGGACAAGAGACCCAGTACTTC
.	.	TRBV7-6	TRBJ2-2	CASSLVTARGGELFF	TGTGCCAGCAGCTTAGTAACGGCGCGGGGCGGGGAGCTGTTTTTT
TRBD1	.	TRBV19	TRBJ2-5	CASSGQGQETQYF	TGTGCCAGTAGTGGACAGGGGCAAGAGACCCAGTACTTC
.	.	TRBV6-5	TRBJ2-3	CASRKGGAGTDTQYF	TGTGCCAGCAGAAAAGGGGGGGCGGGCACAGATACGCAGTATTTT
.	.	TRBV7-2	TRBJ2-5	CASSLGAGGPETQYF	TGTGCCAGCAGCTTGGGGGCCGGAGGCCCGGAGACCCAGTACTTC
.	.	TRBV9	TRBJ1-2	CASSVEPHPLYGYTF	TGTGCCAGCAGCGTAGAACCCCATCCCCTCTATGGCTACACCTTC
TRBD1	.	TRBV5-4	TRBJ2-5	CASSWRTGGQETQYF	TGTGCCAGCAGCTGGAGGACAGGGGGCCAAGAGACCCAGTACTTC
TRBD2	.	TRBV18	TRBJ2-1	CASSPTSGGALDEQFF	TGTGCCAGCTCACCGACTAGCGGGGGGGCCTTAGATGAGCAGTTCTTC
.	.	TRBV6-6	TRBJ1-1	CASSYSRGTVEAFF	TGTGCCAGCAGTTACTCGAGGGGCACAGTTGAAGCTTTCTTT
.	.	TRBV7-9	TRBJ2-7	CASSLDTFPYEQYF	TGTGCCAGCAGCTTAGATACGTTCCCCTACGAGCAGTACTTC
.	once	TRBV9	TRBJ2-3	CASSSTDTQYF	TGTGCCAGCAGCTCCACAGATACGCAGTATTTT
TRBD1	.	TRBV5-1	TRBJ1-2	CASSPGTGNGYTF	TGCGCCAGCAGCCCGGGGACAGGGAATGGCTACACCTTC
.	few	TRBV7-8	TRBJ2-6	CASSLARFSGANVLTF	TGTGCCAGCAGCTTAGCGAGGTTCTCTGGGGCCAACGTCCTGACTTTC
TRBD1	.	TRBV7-6	TRBJ2-7	CASSLAQGYEQYF	TGTGCCAGCAGCTTAGCACAGGGGTACGAGCAGTACTTC
TRBD1	.	TRBV18	TRBJ1-6	CASSPGQGRIGSPLHF	TGTGCCAGCTCACCGGGACAGGGAAGGATTGGTTCACCCCTCCACTTT
.	.	TRBV18	TRBJ2-5	CASSPTAAQETQYF	TGTGCCAGCTCACCGACGGCAGCCCAAGAGACCCAGTACTTC
.	.	TRBV11-2	TRBJ1-1	CASSMDSNTEAFF	TGTGCCAGCAGTATGGACAGCAACACTGAAGCTTTCTTT
.	.	TRBV11-3	TRBJ2-1	CASSLWGASYNEQFF	TGTGCCAGCAGCTTATGGGGAGCCTCCTACAATGAGCAGTTCTTC